One T cell receptor beta chain is described in this entry. Its target is unknown. Looked up from germline, CDR1 is SGHVS and CDR2 is FQNEAQ. The J segment lost 2 bases and the V segment lost 0 bases, leaving 6 bases of the junction unmatched. The CDR3 covers 17 residues. This specimen belongs to a study of cytomegalovirus exposure and HLA in healthy donors. Study-wide points: The study listed 164 cytomegalovirus-associated TCR beta chains. In a later analysis, the majority of CMV-associated beta chains seemingly showed HLA restriction. When the data were analyzed later, several of the most significant clusters appeared to be linked to common viral pathogens.

Amplification used 60 Vbeta primers and 13 Jbeta primers. Assay: immunoSEQ multiplex PCR; the TCRdb copy retains only in-frame clones and omits some. The profile shows under 200,000 clones, 60% to 85% of them singletons. The sequence was collected from a woman between 50 and 59 years old in good health and CMV-seropositive. The V and J genes are TRBV7-8 and TRBJ2-1; 8 nucleotides agree with TRBD2. The specimen was PBMCs. The CDR3 sequence: CASSLAPGGGPYNEQFF. DNA of the CDR3: TGTGCCAGCAGCTTAGCGCCGGGGGGGGGTCCCTACAATGAGCAGTTCTTC.